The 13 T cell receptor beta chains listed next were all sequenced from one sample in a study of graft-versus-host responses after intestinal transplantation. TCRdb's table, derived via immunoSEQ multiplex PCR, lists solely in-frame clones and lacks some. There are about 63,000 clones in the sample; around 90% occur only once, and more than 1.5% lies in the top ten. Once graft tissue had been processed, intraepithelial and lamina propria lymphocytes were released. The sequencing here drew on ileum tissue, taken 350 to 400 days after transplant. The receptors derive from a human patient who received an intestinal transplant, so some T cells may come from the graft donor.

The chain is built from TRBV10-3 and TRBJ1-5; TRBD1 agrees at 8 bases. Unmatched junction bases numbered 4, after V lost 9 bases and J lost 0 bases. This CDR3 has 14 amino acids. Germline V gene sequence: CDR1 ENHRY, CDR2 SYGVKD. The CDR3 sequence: CAMLQGDSNQPQHF. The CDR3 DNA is TGTGCCATGCTACAGGGGGATAGCAATCAGCCCCAGCATTTT.

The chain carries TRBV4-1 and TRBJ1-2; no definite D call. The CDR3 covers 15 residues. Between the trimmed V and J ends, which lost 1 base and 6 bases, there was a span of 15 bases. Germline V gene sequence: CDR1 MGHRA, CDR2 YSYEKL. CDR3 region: CASSQGRSPPDGYTF. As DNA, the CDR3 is TGCGCCAGCAGCCAAGGAAGGTCCCCACCGGATGGCTACACCTTC.

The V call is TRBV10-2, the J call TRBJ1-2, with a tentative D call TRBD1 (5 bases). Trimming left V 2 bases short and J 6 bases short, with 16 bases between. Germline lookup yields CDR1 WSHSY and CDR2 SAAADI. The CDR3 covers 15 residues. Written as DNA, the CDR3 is TGCGCCAGCAGTGAGCTCGGAGAGACGGGGCATGGCTACACCTTC. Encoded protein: CASSELGETGHGYTF.

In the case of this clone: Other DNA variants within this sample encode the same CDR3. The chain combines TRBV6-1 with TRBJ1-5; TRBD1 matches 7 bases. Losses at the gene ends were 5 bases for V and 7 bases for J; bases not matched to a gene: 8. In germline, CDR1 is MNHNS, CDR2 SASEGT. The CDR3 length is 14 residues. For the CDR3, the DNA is TGTGCCAGCAGTCCTTCAGGGGGGGGGCAGCCCCAGCATTTT. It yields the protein CASSPSGGGQPQHF.

The CDR3 reads CASSIEGKKDNEQFF. The CDR3 DNA follows: TGTGCCAGTAGTATTGAGGGGAAGAAGGACAATGAGCAGTTCTTC. This chain uses TRBV19 with TRBJ2-1, with D perhaps TRBD1 or TRBD2 (5 bases each). Germline V gene sequence: CDR1 LNHDA, CDR2 SQIVND (reference sequence). V was cut by 3 bases and J by 5 bases, with 14 bases left in between. The CDR3 sequence is 15 residues long.

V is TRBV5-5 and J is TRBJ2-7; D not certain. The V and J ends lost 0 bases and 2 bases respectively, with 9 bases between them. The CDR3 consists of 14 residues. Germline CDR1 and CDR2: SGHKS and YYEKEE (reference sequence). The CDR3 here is CASSLVGSAYEQYF. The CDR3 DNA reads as TGTGCCAGCAGCTTGGTAGGCAGTGCCTACGAGCAGTACTTC.

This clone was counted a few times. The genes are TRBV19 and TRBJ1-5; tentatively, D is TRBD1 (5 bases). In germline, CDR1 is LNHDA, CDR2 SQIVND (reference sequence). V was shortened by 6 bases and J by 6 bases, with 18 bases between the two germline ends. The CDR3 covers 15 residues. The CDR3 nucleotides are TGTGCCAGTAGCGCCGGGGGAGGGGTAGGTCAGCCCCAGCATTTT. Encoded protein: CASSAGGGVGQPQHF.

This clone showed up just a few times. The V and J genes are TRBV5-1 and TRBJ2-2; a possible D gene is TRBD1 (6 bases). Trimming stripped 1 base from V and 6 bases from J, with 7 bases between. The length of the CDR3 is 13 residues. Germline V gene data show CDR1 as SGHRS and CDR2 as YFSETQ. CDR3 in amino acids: CASSLWGPGELFF. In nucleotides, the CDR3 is TGCGCCAGCAGCTTGTGGGGGCCCGGGGAGCTGTTTTTT.

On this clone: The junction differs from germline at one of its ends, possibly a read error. CDR3 nucleotide sequence: TGTGCCAGCCGTTACAATGAGCAGTTCTTC. It is translated as CASRYNEQFF. The V call is TRBV6-6, the J call TRBJ2-1, with D hard to call. CDR3 size: 10 residues. CDR1 is MNHNY and CDR2 is SVGAGI in the germline V gene (reference sequence).

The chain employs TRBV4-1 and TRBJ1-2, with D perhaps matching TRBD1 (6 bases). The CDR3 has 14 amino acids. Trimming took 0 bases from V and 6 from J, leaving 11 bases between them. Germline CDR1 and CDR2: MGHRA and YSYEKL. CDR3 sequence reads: CASSQDRGADGYTF. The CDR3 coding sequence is TGCGCCAGCAGCCAAGATCGGGGGGCGGATGGCTACACCTTC.

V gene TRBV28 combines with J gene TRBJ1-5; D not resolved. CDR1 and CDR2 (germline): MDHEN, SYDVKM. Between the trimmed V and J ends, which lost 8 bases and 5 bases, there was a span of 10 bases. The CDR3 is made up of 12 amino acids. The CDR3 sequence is CASGTEYQPQHF. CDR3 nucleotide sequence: TGTGCCAGCGGAACAGAATATCAGCCCCAGCATTTT.

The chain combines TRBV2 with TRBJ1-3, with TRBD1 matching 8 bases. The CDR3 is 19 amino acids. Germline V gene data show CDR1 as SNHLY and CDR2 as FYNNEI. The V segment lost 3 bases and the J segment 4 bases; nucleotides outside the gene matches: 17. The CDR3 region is CASSDNSGPDRARGNTIYF. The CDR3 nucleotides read TGTGCCAGCAGTGATAATTCGGGGCCGGACAGGGCGAGAGGAAACACCATATATTTT.

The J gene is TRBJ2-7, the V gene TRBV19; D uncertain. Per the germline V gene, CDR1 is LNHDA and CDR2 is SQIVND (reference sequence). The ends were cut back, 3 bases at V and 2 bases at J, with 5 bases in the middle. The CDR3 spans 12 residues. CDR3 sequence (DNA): TGTGCCAGTAGTATGGGGACCTACGAGCAGTACTTC. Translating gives CASSMGTYEQYF.